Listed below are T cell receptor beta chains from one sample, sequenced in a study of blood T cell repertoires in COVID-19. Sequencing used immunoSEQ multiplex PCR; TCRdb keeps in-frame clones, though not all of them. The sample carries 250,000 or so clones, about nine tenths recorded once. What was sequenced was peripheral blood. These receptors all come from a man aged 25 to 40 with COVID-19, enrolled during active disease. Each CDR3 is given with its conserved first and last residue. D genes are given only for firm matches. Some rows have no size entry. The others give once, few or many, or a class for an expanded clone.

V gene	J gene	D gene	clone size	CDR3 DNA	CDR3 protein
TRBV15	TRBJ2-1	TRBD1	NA	TGTGCCACCAGCAGATGGGGACAGGGGGACAATGAGCAGTTCTTC	CATSRWGQGDNEQFF
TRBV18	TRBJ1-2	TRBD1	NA	TGTGCCAGCTCACCCGGACAGGGCGGCTATGGCTACACCTTC	CASSPGQGGYGYTF
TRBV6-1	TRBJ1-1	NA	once	TGTGCCAGCAGTGATGTCCCCAGGGGCACTGAAGCTTTCTTT	CASSDVPRGTEAFF
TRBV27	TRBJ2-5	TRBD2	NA	TGTGCCAGCACTATAGCGGGAGGAGGGGAGACCCAGTACTTC	CASTIAGGGETQYF
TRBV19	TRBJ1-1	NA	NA	TGTGCCAGTAGTACGCAGGGTGGGTCCAGCACTGAAGCTTTCTTT	CASSTQGGSSTEAFF
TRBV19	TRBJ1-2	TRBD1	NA	TGTGCCAGTAGTATGAGGCGGTGGACAGGGACCAACTATGGCTACACCTTC	CASSMRRWTGTNYGYTF
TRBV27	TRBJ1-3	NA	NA	TGTGCCAGCAGTTCTCAGGGGAATTCGTGGAACACCATATATTTT	CASSSQGNSWNTIYF
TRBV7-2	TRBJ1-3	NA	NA	TGTGCCAGCAGCTTTGGGCCCCCGGGATCCGGAAACACCATATATTTT	CASSFGPPGSGNTIYF
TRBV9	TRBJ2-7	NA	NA	TGTGCCAGCAGCTCCCCTACCTCCTACGAGCAGTACTTC	CASSSPTSYEQYF
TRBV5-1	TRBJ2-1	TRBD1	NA	TGCGCCAGCAGCTGGGGACAGGGGGCCCACAATGAGCAGTTCTTC	CASSWGQGAHNEQFF
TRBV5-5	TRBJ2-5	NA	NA	TGTGCCAGCAGCCTGGGAGCCCAAGAGACCCAGTACTTC	CASSLGAQETQYF
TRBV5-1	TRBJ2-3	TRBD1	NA	TGCGCCAGCAGCAGACAGGGGGCCCCAGATACGCAGTATTTT	CASSRQGAPDTQYF
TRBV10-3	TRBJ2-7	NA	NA	TGTGCCATCAACGACCGGGACTGGGACGAGCAGTACTTC	CAINDRDWDEQYF
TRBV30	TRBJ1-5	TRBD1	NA	TGTGCCTGGAGTTCGGGACAGGGGGGAAGGCAGCCCCAGCATTTT	CAWSSGQGGRQPQHF
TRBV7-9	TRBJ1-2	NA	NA	TGTGCCAGCAGCTTAGGAAGGGGAATTCAGGCAAATGGCTACACCTTC	CASSLGRGIQANGYTF
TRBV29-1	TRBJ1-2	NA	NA	TGCAGCGTTCGGGACGGGACTCTCGATGGCTACACCTTC	CSVRDGTLDGYTF
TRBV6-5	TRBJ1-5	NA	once	TGTGCCAGCAGTTACCGGGCAGGGTATCAGCCCCAGCATTTT	CASSYRAGYQPQHF
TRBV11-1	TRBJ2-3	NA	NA	TGTGCCAGCAGCTTAGGGACTATCACCTCAGATACGCAGTATTTT	CASSLGTITSDTQYF
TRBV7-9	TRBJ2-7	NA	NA	TGTGCCAGCAGGGGGAGGGACAGGTACGAGCAGTACTTC	CASRGRDRYEQYF
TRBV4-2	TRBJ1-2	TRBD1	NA	TGTGCCAGCAGCCCTCCGGACAGGACAAACTATGGCTACACCTTC	CASSPPDRTNYGYTF
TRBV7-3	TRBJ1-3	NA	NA	TGTGCCAGCGCCCTAGGAGGCTCTGGAAACACCATATATTTT	CASALGGSGNTIYF
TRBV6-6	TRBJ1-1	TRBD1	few	TGTGCCAGCAGTTACCCTCCGGGGACAGTCAACACTGAAGCTTTCTTT	CASSYPPGTVNTEAFF
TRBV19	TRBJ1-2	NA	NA	TGTGCCAGTAGACAGACCCAGGTCTATGGCTACACCTTC	CASRQTQVYGYTF
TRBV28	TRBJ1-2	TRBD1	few	TGTGCCAGCAGTTTATGGGGCGGGACAGGGGAGGTCTATGGCTACACCTTC	CASSLWGGTGEVYGYTF
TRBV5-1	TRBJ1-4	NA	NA	TGCGCCAGCAGCTCACGACAGGCTAATGAAAAACTGTTTTTT	CASSSRQANEKLFF
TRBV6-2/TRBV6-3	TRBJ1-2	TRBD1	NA	TGTGCCAGCAGTGCAGGGGGCGCGTATGGCTACACCTTC	CASSAGGAYGYTF
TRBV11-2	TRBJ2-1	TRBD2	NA	TGTGCCAGCAGCTTAGTTAGCCGGGGCGGGAGCTACAATGAGCAGTTCTTC	CASSLVSRGGSYNEQFF
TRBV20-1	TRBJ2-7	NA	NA	TGCAGTGGCCTACAGAACGAGCAGTACTTC	CSGLQNEQYF
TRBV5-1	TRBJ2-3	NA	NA	TGCGCCAGCAGCTCCGGACACCGAGATACGCAGTATTTT	CASSSGHRDTQYF
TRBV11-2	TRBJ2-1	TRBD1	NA	TGTGCCAGCAGCGCCCTGAGGGGGCTAGCTGTGGGTGAGCAGTTCTTC	CASSALRGLAVGEQFF
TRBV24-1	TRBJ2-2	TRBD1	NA	TGTGCCACCAGTGATTTGGCGACAGGGGATGCCGGGGAGCTGTTTTTT	CATSDLATGDAGELFF
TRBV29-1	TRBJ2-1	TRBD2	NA	TGCAGCGTCAGGGGACTAGCGGGCCTTCGGAATGAGCAGTTCTTC	CSVRGLAGLRNEQFF
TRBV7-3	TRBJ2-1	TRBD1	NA	TGTGCCAGCAGCTTAAGCCCCCCGGGGACAGGGGAATCGAGATCCTACAATGAGCAGTTCTTC	CASSLSPPGTGESRSYNEQFF
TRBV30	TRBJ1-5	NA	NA	TGTGCCTGGAGTACAGGAGTAAGGCAGCCCCAGCATTTT	CAWSTGVRQPQHF
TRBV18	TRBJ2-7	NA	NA	TGTGCCAGCTCACCAAACCAGGGTAGTACCTACGAGCAGTACTTC	CASSPNQGSTYEQYF
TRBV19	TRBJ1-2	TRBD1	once	TGTGCCAGTAGTATCACAGGGGAGTATGGCTACACCTTC	CASSITGEYGYTF
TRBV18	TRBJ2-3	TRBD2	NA	TGTGCCAGCTCTTGGGGGACTAGCGAAACAGATACGCAGTATTTT	CASSWGTSETDTQYF
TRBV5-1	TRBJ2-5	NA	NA	TGCGCCAGCAGCTTGGCTCCGGGCCAAGAGACCCAGTACTTC	CASSLAPGQETQYF
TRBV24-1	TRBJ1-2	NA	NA	TGTGCCACCAGTGACTCATCGCCAGGGTCGTATGGCTATGGCTACACCTTC	CATSDSSPGSYGYGYTF
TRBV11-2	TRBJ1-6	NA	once	TGTGCCAGCAGCTTAGGCGTTTCGGGAGGCTGGGATTCACCCCTCCACTTT	CASSLGVSGGWDSPLHF
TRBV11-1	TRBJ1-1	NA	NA	TGTGCCAGCAGCTTAGGAGTATACAGAATGAACACTGAAGCTTTCTTT	CASSLGVYRMNTEAFF
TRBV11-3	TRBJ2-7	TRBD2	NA	TGTGCCAGCAGCTTATCATCTGGCGGGGGATACGAGCAGTACTTC	CASSLSSGGGYEQYF
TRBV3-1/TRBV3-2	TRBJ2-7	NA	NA	TGTGCCAGCAGCCCCGGAACAGGGCCTCCTTCCTACGAGCAGTACTTC	CASSPGTGPPSYEQYF
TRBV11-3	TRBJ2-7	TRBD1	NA	TGTGCCAGCAGCGAGGGACAGCCACCAACCTACGAGCAGTACTTC	CASSEGQPPTYEQYF
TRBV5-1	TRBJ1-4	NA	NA	TGCGCCAGCAGCTCTCAGGGATATGAAAAACTGTTTTTT	CASSSQGYEKLFF
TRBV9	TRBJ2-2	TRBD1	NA	TGTGCCAGCAGCTTGCGACAGGGGACAACCGGGGAGCTGTTTTTT	CASSLRQGTTGELFF
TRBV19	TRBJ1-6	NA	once	TGTGCCAGTAGTCCCCGGGCCCCCAGGGATTCACCCCTCCACTTT	CASSPRAPRDSPLHF
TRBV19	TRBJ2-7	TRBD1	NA	TGTGCCAGTAGTCCTCGGACAGGGTTAGCCGAGCAGTACTTC	CASSPRTGLAEQYF
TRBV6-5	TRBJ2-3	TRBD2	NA	TGTGCCAGCAGTTACTCGAGCGGGAGCTTAACGCAGTATTTT	CASSYSSGSLTQYF
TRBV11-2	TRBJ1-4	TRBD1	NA	TGTGCCAGCAGCCTATGGGACAGGGGGCGCGTCGGTGAAAAACTGTTTTTT	CASSLWDRGRVGEKLFF
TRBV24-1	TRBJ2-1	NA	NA	TGTGCCACCAGTGATCCGCAGGGCCACCCGTTCTTC	CATSDPQGHPFF
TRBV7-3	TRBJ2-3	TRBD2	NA	TGTGCCAGCAGTCAATTCCCTAGCGGGAGTTCCGCAGATACGCAGTATTTT	CASSQFPSGSSADTQYF
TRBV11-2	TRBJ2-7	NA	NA	TGTGCTACCAAAGGGGGCTCCTACGAGCAGTACTTC	CATKGGSYEQYF